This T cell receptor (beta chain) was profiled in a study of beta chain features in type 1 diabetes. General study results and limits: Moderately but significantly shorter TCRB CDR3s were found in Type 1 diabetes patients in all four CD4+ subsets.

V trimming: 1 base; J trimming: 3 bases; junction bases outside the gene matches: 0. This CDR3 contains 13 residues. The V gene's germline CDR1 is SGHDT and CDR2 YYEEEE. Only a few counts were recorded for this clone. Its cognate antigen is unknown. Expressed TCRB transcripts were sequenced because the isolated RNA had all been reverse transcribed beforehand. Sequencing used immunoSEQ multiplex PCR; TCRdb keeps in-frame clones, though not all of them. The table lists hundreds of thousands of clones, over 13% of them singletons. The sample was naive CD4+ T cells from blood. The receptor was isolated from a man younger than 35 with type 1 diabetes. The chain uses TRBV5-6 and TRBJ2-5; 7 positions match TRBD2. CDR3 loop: CASSLSGEETQYF. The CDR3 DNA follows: TGTGCCAGCAGCTTGAGCGGGGAAGAGACCCAGTACTTC.